This T cell receptor (beta chain) was observed in a study of cytomegalovirus exposure and HLA in healthy donors. With 60 Vbeta and 13 Jbeta primers, the PCR was carried out. Measured with immunoSEQ multiplex PCR; TCRdb has only the in-frame clones, and not every one. Its table lists about 160,000 clones. Sequencing input: PBMCs. The sequence came from a woman aged 60-75 years in good health and CMV-seronegative.

CDR3 nucleotide sequence: TGTGCCAGCAGCAGAGACAGGGGGTTTGCCTACGAGCAGTACTTC. Amino acids: CASSRDRGFAYEQYF. The chain uses TRBV5-6 and TRBJ2-7; 9 bases align to TRBD1. The germline V gene has CDR1 SGHDT and CDR2 YYEEEE. The CDR3 sequence is 15 residues long. Losses at the gene ends were 4 bases for V and 2 bases for J; bases not matched to a gene: 7.